The 9 T cell receptor beta chains given below trace back to one sample, sequenced in a study of T-cell reconstitution after alpha-beta-depleted transplantation in children. Preparation of the TCRbeta library used unique molecular identifiers. TCRdb redid the calling of the PCR reads with MiXCR, one entry per CDR3 protein. Among about 210,000 distinct CDR3 sequences listed, 17% were seen once. Sequencing was performed on PBMCs, mostly from graft donor cells, taken 360 days after TCRalphabeta/CD19-depleted stem cell transplant. The receptor set was obtained from a male patient under 10 years old who had a stem cell transplant for acute lymphoblastic leukemia, so the T cells may come from the graft donor.

In DNA, the CDR3 is TGTGCCAGCAGGAGGGGGGCCGGGGGAGATACGCAGTATTTT. Amino acids: CASRRGAGGDTQYF. The chain couples TRBV12-3 or TRBV12-4 to TRBJ2-3; D is possibly TRBD1 or TRBD2 (6 bases each). The CDR3 is made up of 14 amino acids. V was trimmed by 6 bases and J by 5 bases, leaving 15 bases between them.

The chain combines TRBV4-3 with TRBJ2-1, with 13 positions matching TRBD2. The CDR3 extends over 16 amino acids. In germline, CDR1 is LGHNA, CDR2 YSLEER. The junction had 7 bases not matched to a gene; V was cut back by 6 bases and J by 5 bases. The CDR3 is CASRSIGTSGNNEQFF. DNA of the CDR3: TGCGCCAGCAGATCCATTGGGACTAGCGGGAACAATGAGCAGTTCTTC.

The chain recombines TRBV5-1 with TRBJ1-1; 9 bases line up with TRBD1. The CDR3 runs to 15 residues. V shed 2 bases, J shed 10 bases, and the junction held 12 bases outside the gene matches. In germline, CDR1 is SGHRS, CDR2 YFSETQ. The DNA of the CDR3 is TGCGCCAGCAGCTTCTCGGGACAGGGAGGTGAGGGAGCTTTCTTT. Translating gives CASSFSGQGGEGAFF. The full variable domain, rest sourced from reference TRBV5-1 and TRBJ1-1, is KAGVTQTPRYLIKTRGQQVTLSCSPISGHRSVSWYQQTPGQGLQFLFEYFSETQRNKGNFPGRFSGRQFSNSRSEMNVSTLELGDSALYLCASSFSGQGGEGAFFGQGTRLTVV.

This clonotype was seen ten or more times. The chain is built from TRBV20-1 and TRBJ1-2, with 7 bases aligning to TRBD1. From germline, CDR1 is DFQATT and CDR2 SNEGSKA (reference sequence). With 7 bases clipped from V and 0 bases from J, the junction kept 5 bases outside the gene matches. This CDR3 contains 13 residues. The CDR3 here is CSVQGDANYGYTF. CDR3 bases: TGCAGTGTCCAGGGGGACGCTAACTATGGCTACACCTTC.

This clonotype came up a few times. The rearrangement joins TRBV3-1 to TRBJ1-5; 10 nucleotides line up with TRBD1. The CDR3 has 13 amino acids. From germline, CDR1 is LGHDT and CDR2 YNNKEL (reference sequence). V was clipped by 3 bases and J by 7 bases; unmatched bases: 0. CDR3 residues: CASSQTGGQPQHF. CDR3 sequence (DNA): TGTGCCAGCAGCCAGACAGGGGGCCAGCCCCAGCATTTT.

V is TRBV20-1 and J is TRBJ2-2, with TRBD2 identical over 14 bases. Germline-derived CDR1 and CDR2 are DFQATT and SNEGSKA (reference sequence). V dropped 6 bases and J dropped 7; count of bases not matched to a gene: 7. The CDR3 covers 15 residues. The CDR3 nucleotides are TGCAGTGCGTCGACTAGCGGGGGGGCGGTCGGGGAGCTGTTTTTT. Protein sequence: CSASTSGGAVGELFF.

This chain uses TRBV9 with TRBJ2-7; tentatively, D is TRBD2 (6 bases). The CDR3 extends over 13 amino acids. Trimming left V 1 base short and J 4 bases short, with 9 bases between. The V gene's germline CDR1 is SGDLS and CDR2 YYNGEE. CDR3 protein: CASSVSGGYEQYF. The CDR3 DNA reads as TGTGCCAGCAGCGTATCTGGGGGGTACGAGCAGTACTTC.

The chain carries TRBV18 and TRBJ2-7; D not certain. Trimming removed 3 bases from V and 0 bases from J, with 12 bases in between. This CDR3 has 15 amino acids. Looked up from germline, CDR1 is KGHSH and CDR2 is LQKENI. The CDR3: CASSPRTESSYEQYF. In DNA form, the CDR3 reads TGTGCCAGCTCACCTCGGACGGAGAGCTCCTACGAGCAGTACTTC.

This clonotype was seen many times. The rearrangement uses TRBV12-3 or TRBV12-4 and TRBJ2-3; D remains unclear. V lost 1 base and J 6 bases, leaving 2 bases between the germline ends. CDR3 length: 11 residues. The CDR3 nucleotides are TGTGCCAGCAGTTTAGGGGATACGCAGTATTTT. It specifies CASSLGDTQYF.